This T cell receptor beta chain was documented in a study of identical twins. Each CDR3 protein gets one entry after TCRdb re-called the 5' RACE reads with MiXCR. In the table there are about 260,000 distinct CDR3 sequences, about 7.3% of which are singletons. CDR3 length equals 16 residues. V shed 5 bases and J 1 base; nucleotides not matched to a gene: 7. Germline V CDR1 and CDR2: SGHTA, FQGTGA. A further study also used this sample, focusing on yellow fever vaccine responses in identical twins.

The receptor's source is a woman under 30 in good health. The specimen was memory (CD45RO+) T cells sorted from blood. The chain carries TRBV7-3 and TRBJ2-5, with TRBD2 identical over 10 bases. CDR3 DNA: TGTGCCAGCAGCCTCCTAGCGGGAGCAGGCCAAGAGACCCAGTACTTC. Protein: CASSLLAGAGQETQYF.